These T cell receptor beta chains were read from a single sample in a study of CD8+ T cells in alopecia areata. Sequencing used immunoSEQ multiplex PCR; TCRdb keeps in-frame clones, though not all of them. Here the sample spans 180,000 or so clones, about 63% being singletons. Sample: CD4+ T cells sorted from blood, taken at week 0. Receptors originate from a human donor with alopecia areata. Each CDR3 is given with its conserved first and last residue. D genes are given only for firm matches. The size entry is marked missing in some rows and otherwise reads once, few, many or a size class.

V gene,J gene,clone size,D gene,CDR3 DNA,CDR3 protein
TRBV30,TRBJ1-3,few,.,TGTGCCTGGAGCCCAACAGTGTCCGGAAACACCATATATTTT,CAWSPTVSGNTIYF
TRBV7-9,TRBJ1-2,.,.,TGTGCCAGCAGTTCGACAGGAAGCTATGGCTACACCTTC,CASSSTGSYGYTF
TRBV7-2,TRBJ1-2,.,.,TGTGCCAGCAGCTTAGCTTTCCAAGGGGGTTATGGCTACACCTTC,CASSLAFQGGYGYTF
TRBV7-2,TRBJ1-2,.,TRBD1,TGTGCCAGCAGCTTAGCGCCGGGACAGGGCATGGGTAGCTACACCTTC,CASSLAPGQGMGSYTF
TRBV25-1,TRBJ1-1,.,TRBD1,TGTGCCAGCAGTGCAGCCAGGGGGGGAGGAACTGAAGCTTTCTTT,CASSAARGGGTEAFF
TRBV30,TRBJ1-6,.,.,TGTGCCTGGACGGGCAGGGCGGTTAATTCACCCCTCCACTTT,CAWTGRAVNSPLHF
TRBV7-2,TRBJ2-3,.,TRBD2,TGTGCCAGCAGCTCAAGACTAGCGGATTACACAGATACGCAGTATTTT,CASSSRLADYTDTQYF
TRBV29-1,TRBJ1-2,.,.,TGCAGCGTTGAATGGCAGGGTGGGAACTATGGCTACACCTTC,CSVEWQGGNYGYTF
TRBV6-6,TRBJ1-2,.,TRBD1,TGTGCCAGCAGTTCAAAACAGGGGATGTACTATGGCTACACCTTC,CASSSKQGMYYGYTF
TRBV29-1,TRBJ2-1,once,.,TGCAGCGTTGAAGATGGAAACTGGCGGTTCTTC,CSVEDGNWRFF
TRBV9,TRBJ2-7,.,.,TGTGCCAGCAGCGTAGGGCCAGGAGGCGACTCCTACGAGCAGTACTTC,CASSVGPGGDSYEQYF
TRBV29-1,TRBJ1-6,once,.,TGCAGCGTTCGCCAGGACTATAATTCACCCCTCCACTTT,CSVRQDYNSPLHF
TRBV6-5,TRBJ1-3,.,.,TGTGCCAGCAGTTACTCTCTCGGAAGGGGAAACACCATATATTTT,CASSYSLGRGNTIYF
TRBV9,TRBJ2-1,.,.,TGTGCCAGCAGCGTAAGCCCCTCGTTGGCGGTAGAGCAGTTCTTC,CASSVSPSLAVEQFF
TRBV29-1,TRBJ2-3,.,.,TGCAGCGCCGCTTATTCGGCCTTCACAGATACGCAGTATTTT,CSAAYSAFTDTQYF
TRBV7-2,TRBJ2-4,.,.,TGTGCCAGCAGCTTAGACTTTGCGGGCATTCAGTACTTC,CASSLDFAGIQYF
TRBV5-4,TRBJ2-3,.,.,TGTGCCAGCAGCCCCGGGGTAGCGGAAAGCACAGATACGCAGTATTTT,CASSPGVAESTDTQYF
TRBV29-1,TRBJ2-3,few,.,TGCAGCGTTGCGTGGGGGAGCGCAGATACGCAGTATTTT,CSVAWGSADTQYF
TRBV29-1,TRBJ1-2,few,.,TGCAGCGTTGAAGACGTGCCCGACTATGGCTACACCTTC,CSVEDVPDYGYTF
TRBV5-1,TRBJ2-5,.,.,TGCGCCAGCAGCGACGATAGGGGCGCGGGACAAGAGACCCAGTACTTC,CASSDDRGAGQETQYF
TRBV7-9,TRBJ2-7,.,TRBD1,TGTGCCAGCAGCTTTAACAGGGGCGAGCAGTACTTC,CASSFNRGEQYF
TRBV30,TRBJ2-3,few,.,TGTGCCTGGAGTGCTTGGGGGGCCGCTATCGGCGATACGCAGTATTTT,CAWSAWGAAIGDTQYF
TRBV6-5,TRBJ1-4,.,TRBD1,TGTGCCAGCAGTTACGGACAGGGGAGTGAAAAACTGTTTTTT,CASSYGQGSEKLFF
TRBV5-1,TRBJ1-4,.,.,TGCGCCAGCAGCTTTGGCAGGGCCGCAGAAAAACTGTTTTTT,CASSFGRAAEKLFF
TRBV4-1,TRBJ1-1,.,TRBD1,TGCGCCAGCAGCCTGGCGGACAGGGAGGTTCCTGAAGCTTTCTTT,CASSLADREVPEAFF
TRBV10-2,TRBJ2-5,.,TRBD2,TGCGCCAGCAGTGAGTCGACTAGCGGGCAAGAGACCCAGTACTTC,CASSESTSGQETQYF
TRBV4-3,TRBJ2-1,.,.,TGCGCCAGCAGCCAAGACAGTGGGGGGCCACCCTACAATGAGCAGTTCTTC,CASSQDSGGPPYNEQFF
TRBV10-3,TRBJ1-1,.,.,TGTGCCATCAGAGAGGGAACGAACACTGAAGCTTTCTTT,CAIREGTNTEAFF
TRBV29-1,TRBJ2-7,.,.,TGCAGCGTTGTGCCAGAACAGAATTACGAGCAGTACTTC,CSVVPEQNYEQYF
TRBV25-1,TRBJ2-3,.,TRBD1,TGTGCCAGCGGACAGGGCCACGATACGCAGTATTTT,CASGQGHDTQYF
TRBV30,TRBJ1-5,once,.,TGTGCCTGGTCGGAATCGGACAAAACAATTCAAGCCCAGCATTTT,CAWSESDKTIQAQHF
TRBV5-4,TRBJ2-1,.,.,TGTGCCAGCAGCAACCCTCCTTTGGGAAATGAGCAGTTCTTC,CASSNPPLGNEQFF
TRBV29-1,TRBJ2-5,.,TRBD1,TGCAGCGCTTACACAGGGGGCCAAGAGACCCAGTACTTC,CSAYTGGQETQYF
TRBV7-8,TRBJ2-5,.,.,TGTGCCAGCAGCTTGGCTCGGCGGGTGTCGGTCCAAGAGACCCAGTACTTC,CASSLARRVSVQETQYF
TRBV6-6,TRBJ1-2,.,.,TGTGCCAGCTCGGAGGCCGTCAACGCTAACTATGGCTACACCTTC,CASSEAVNANYGYTF
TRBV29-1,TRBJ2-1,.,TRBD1,TGCAGCGTTGACCGGGACAGGGCCTATGAGCAGTTCTTC,CSVDRDRAYEQFF
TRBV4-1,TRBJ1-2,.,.,TGCGCCAGCAGCCAAGGTATAGAAAAGGCTAACTATGGCTACACCTTC,CASSQGIEKANYGYTF
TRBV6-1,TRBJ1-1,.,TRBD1,TGTGCCAGCAGTACGACAGGGACTGAAGCTTTCTTT,CASSTTGTEAFF
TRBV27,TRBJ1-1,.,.,TGTGCCAGCAGTTCATTGACAAAAAAGGTTGAAGCTTTCTTT,CASSSLTKKVEAFF
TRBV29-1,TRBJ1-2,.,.,TGCAGCGTTGGAAGTTTAGGGGGCTACACCTTC,CSVGSLGGYTF
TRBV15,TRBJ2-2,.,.,TGTGCCACCATCAAAGGGACCGGGGAGCTGTTTTTT,CATIKGTGELFF
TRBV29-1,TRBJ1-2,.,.,TGCAGCGTCCCTTTATCGGCGAGTGGCTACACCTTC,CSVPLSASGYTF
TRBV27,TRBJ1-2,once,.,TGTGCCAGCAGTTTATCGGACGGCGGACGCTATGGCTACACCTTC,CASSLSDGGRYGYTF
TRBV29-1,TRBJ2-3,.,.,TGCAGCGTTGAAGATGGCGCAGGGGCGACAGATACGCAGTATTTT,CSVEDGAGATDTQYF
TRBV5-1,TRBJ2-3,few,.,TGCGCCAGCAGCTTGGCAGGGGGCACAGATACGCAGTATTTT,CASSLAGGTDTQYF
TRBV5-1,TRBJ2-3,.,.,TGCGCCAGCAGCCGAATACTTAGTGCAGATACGCAGTATTTT,CASSRILSADTQYF
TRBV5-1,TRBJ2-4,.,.,TGCGCCAGCAGCTTGGCCTGGGGCCAGCGAAACATTCAGTACTTC,CASSLAWGQRNIQYF
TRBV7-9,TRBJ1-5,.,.,TGTGCCAGCAGCTTAGAATGGGATCAGCCCCAGCATTTT,CASSLEWDQPQHF
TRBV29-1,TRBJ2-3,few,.,TGCAGCGTTGACAAGCGACTAGTCGCAGATACGCAGTATTTT,CSVDKRLVADTQYF
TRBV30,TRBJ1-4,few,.,TGTGCCTGGAGTGTACTGGGTCGGAATGAAAAACTGTTTTTT,CAWSVLGRNEKLFF
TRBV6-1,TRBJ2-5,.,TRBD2,TGTGCCAGCACGCGAGCGGGGGAAGAGACCCAGTACTTC,CASTRAGEETQYF
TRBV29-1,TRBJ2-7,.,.,TGCAGCGTTGGGATTGGGGGGGGCACCTACGAGCAGTACTTC,CSVGIGGGTYEQYF
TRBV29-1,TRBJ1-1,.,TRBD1,TGCAGCGTTCAACCAACAGGGGTCACTGAAGCTTTCTTT,CSVQPTGVTEAFF
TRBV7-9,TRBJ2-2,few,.,TGTGCCAGCAGCTCGGACATTCCGAACACCGGGGAGCTGTTTTTT,CASSSDIPNTGELFF
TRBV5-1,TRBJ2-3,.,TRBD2,TGCGCCAGCCGAGCCCTAGCGGGGGCGACAGATACGCAGTATTTT,CASRALAGATDTQYF